Shown below are 16 T cell receptor beta chains from a single sample sequenced in a study of blood T cell repertoires in COVID-19 (dated by TCRdb to the early 2020s). The receptor library was made with the immunoSEQ multiplex PCR assay. The table comes from immuneACCESS by way of TCRdb, which keeps in-frame sequences with V and J called. Part of the clones is missing from these tables; in studies checked, under half for an unresolved V gene and the rest for unknown reasons. The sample includes 150,000 to 200,000 clones, with around 87% observed a single time. Jointly, the top ten make up approximately 0.6% of the sample. Source material: peripheral blood. The receptors originated from a man aged 55-75 years with COVID-19, enrolled during active disease.

The chain uses TRBV30 and TRBJ1-2, with a possible D match to TRBD1 (5 bases). Deletions cut 0 bases from V and 6 bases from J, with 26 bases between. The CDR3 sequence is 18 residues long. CDR1 GTSNPN and CDR2 SVGIG come from the germline V gene (reference sequence). The CDR3 is CAWSVLKGSKGSLNGYTF. As DNA, the CDR3 is TGTGCCTGGAGTGTACTTAAGGGGTCGAAGGGGTCCTTGAATGGCTACACCTTC.

The chain has TRBV21-1 and TRBJ1-1; no check of the table's D call, TRBD1, against the DNA was made. TRBV21-1 is deemed a pseudogene. This CDR3 region has 17 residues. The CDR3 coding sequence is TGTGCCAGCAGCAGACGAGGCCCTGGACACTTGAACACTGAAGCTTTCTTT. This sequence encodes CASSRRGPGHLNTEAFF.

The chain uses TRBV5-1 and TRBJ1-5; perhaps TRBD1 as D (5 bases). V was trimmed by 1 base and J by 2 bases, leaving 10 bases between them. The CDR3 is made up of 15 amino acids. Germline-derived CDR1 and CDR2 are SGHRS and YFSETQ. CDR3 sequence: CASSLSGLRNQPQHF. In nucleotides, the CDR3 is TGCGCCAGCAGCTTGTCGGGACTTCGCAATCAGCCCCAGCATTTT.

The V gene is TRBV18, the J gene TRBJ1-2; a weak D match, TRBD1 (5 bases). The CDR3 totals 14 residues. CDR1 is KGHSH, CDR2 LQKENI, per germline. V lost 0 bases and J 8 bases, leaving 13 bases between the germline ends. The CDR3 loop is CASSPPTGGGGYTF. CDR3 nucleotides: TGTGCCAGCTCACCACCGACGGGGGGTGGAGGCTACACCTTC.

The chain is built from TRBV7-9 and TRBJ2-7, with D possibly matching TRBD2 (5 bases). Deletions cut 5 bases from V and 3 bases from J, with 14 bases between. The CDR3 length is 14 residues. The germline V gene encodes CDR1 SEHNR and CDR2 FQNEAQ (reference sequence). The DNA of the CDR3 is TGTGCCAGCAGCCCCGACGGAGGTGGCTACGAGCAGTACTTC. Translated: CASSPDGGGYEQYF.

This chain connects TRBV5-1 to TRBJ2-5; TRBD2 matches 8 bases. Germline assignment: CDR1 SGHRS and CDR2 YFSETQ. The CDR3 consists of 16 residues. Trimming cost V 4 bases and J 5 bases; bases outside gene matches: 13. The CDR3 nucleotides read TGCGCCAGCAGCCCAACCGGGACTAGTATCGTCGAGACCCAGTACTTC. Translation: CASSPTGTSIVETQYF.

The chain combines TRBV6-4 with TRBJ2-3, with TRBD1 matching over 7 bases. Trimming removed 8 bases from V and 6 bases from J; junction bases left unmatched: 8. Germline-derived CDR1 and CDR2 are MRHNA and SNTAGT. The CDR3 is made up of 13 amino acids. CDR3 loop: CASGKGALDTQYF. The CDR3, as DNA: TGTGCCAGCGGGAAGGGGGCCCTGGATACGCAGTATTTT.

The chain joins TRBV7-3 to TRBJ2-3, with TRBD2 matching 7 bases. The V and J ends lost 1 base and 3 bases, in that order; junction bases with no gene match: 7. The CDR3 contains 16 residues. The germline CDR1 and CDR2 sequences are SGHTA and FQGTGA. The CDR3 reads CASSLNGGSTTDTQYF. The CDR3 DNA is TGTGCCAGCAGCTTAAATGGCGGGAGTACTACAGATACGCAGTATTTT.

The chain employs TRBV14 and TRBJ1-1; the match to TRBD1 covers 7 bases. The CDR3 loop spans 15 amino acids. V lost 4 bases to trimming and J lost 1 base; unmatched junction nucleotides: 6. CDR1 and CDR2 from the germline V gene are SGHDN and FVKESK. CDR3 sequence: CASSRYQGGNTEAFF. In DNA, the CDR3 is TGTGCCAGCAGCCGATACCAGGGGGGGAACACTGAAGCTTTCTTT.

V and J are TRBV7-8 and TRBJ2-7; possible D gene TRBD1, 6 bases. CDR1 is SGHVS, CDR2 FQNEAQ, per germline. The length of the CDR3 is 13 residues. Trimming stripped 5 bases from V and 1 base from J, with 9 bases between. In nucleotides, the CDR3 is TGTGCCAGCAGCCGTACAGGGTCCTACGAGCAGTACTTC. This codes for CASSRTGSYEQYF.

V usage is TRBV27 and J usage is TRBJ1-5; 7 bases are a match to TRBD1. Germline loops: CDR1 MNHEY, CDR2 SMNVEV (reference sequence). The CDR3 contains 13 residues. Trimming cost V 6 bases and J 3 bases; bases outside gene matches: 2. In DNA, the CDR3 is TGTGCCAGCAGGGGACAGCCCAATCAGCCCCAGCATTTT. The encoded protein is CASRGQPNQPQHF.

In this sample, this clone turned up a few times. The rearrangement links TRBV4-3 to TRBJ2-7, with D possibly TRBD2 on 5 matching bases. Trimming stripped 2 bases from V and 0 bases from J, with 8 bases between. Germline V CDR1 and CDR2: LGHNA, YSLEER. The CDR3 has 14 residues. CDR3 nucleotide sequence: TGCGCCAGCAGCCAAACTAGAGTCTCCTACGAGCAGTACTTC. It encodes CASSQTRVSYEQYF.

The rearrangement joins TRBV27 to TRBJ2-2; D call uncertain. In germline, CDR1 is MNHEY, CDR2 SMNVEV (reference sequence). Trimming removed 6 bases from V and 0 bases from J, with 14 bases in between. The CDR3 consists of 16 residues. The CDR3, as DNA: TGTGCCAGCAGGTTAGCCAGTAACCCGAACACCGGGGAGCTGTTTTTT. This gives the protein CASRLASNPNTGELFF.

This clone was seen a few times. The CDR3, as DNA: TGTGCCAGTAGTATCCGGCCGGGGATAAGCGAGCAGTTCTTC. Its protein product is CASSIRPGISEQFF. The rearrangement links TRBV19 to TRBJ2-1; tentatively, D is TRBD2 (5 bases). Trimming pared 3 bases from V and 10 bases from J, leaving 16 bases between. Germline CDR1 is LNHDA and CDR2 is SQIVND (reference sequence). The CDR3 spans 14 residues.

This clone was counted a single time. The chain has TRBV7-8 and TRBJ1-3; 7 bases line up with TRBD1. This CDR3 contains 14 residues. Germline trimming cut 7 bases from V and 0 bases from J; bases unmatched to any gene: 3. Per germline, CDR1 SGHVS and CDR2 FQNEAQ. The CDR3 spells CASTQGVSGNTIYF. The DNA of the CDR3 is TGTGCCAGCACCCAGGGGGTCTCTGGAAACACCATATATTTT.

This clone was observed once. The chain uses TRBV19 and TRBJ1-2; 9 bases are a match to TRBD1. The V gene end was trimmed by 4 bases and the J gene end by 7 bases; junction bases not matched to a gene: 16. CDR3 length: 17 residues. The germline V gene encodes CDR1 LNHDA and CDR2 SQIVND (reference sequence). In nucleotides, the CDR3 is TGTGCCAGTAGTACGACTTGGACAGGGGAATCGAGCTCTGGCTACACCTTC. This sequence encodes CASSTTWTGESSSGYTF.